What follows is one T cell receptor (beta chain) and its context. The trim removed 3 bases at V and 4 bases at J, leaving 8 bases unmatched. Germline-derived CDR1 and CDR2 are SGHRS and YFSETQ. The CDR3 extends over 15 amino acids. Authors' data handling: Reference gene primer amplification yielded estimated nucleated cell counts. Method: immunoSEQ multiplex PCR; TCRdb's copy keeps in-frame clones and lacks some. V, J and clone size reflect that table, while D and trimming were determined from the DNA. The top ten hold roughly 9.1% of the sample, which has fewer than 350,000 clones, over 75% seen once. The data originate from a study of blood T cell repertoires in COVID-19. As for the study in general: Acute-phase and convalescent COVID-19 samples originated in the United States, Italy and Spain. PBMCs, B-cell-depleted T cells, or T cells provided the cDNA or gDNA that made up the material.

The chain employs TRBV5-1 and TRBJ1-1, with TRBD1 matching over 8 bases. Material: peripheral blood. This sequence originates from a man aged 18 to 30 with active or convalescent COVID-19. CDR3 amino acids: CASSSGSGGGTEAFF. As DNA, the CDR3 is TGCGCCAGCAGCTCAGGATCAGGGGGCGGCACTGAAGCTTTCTTT.